The next 21 T cell receptor beta chains were all read from a single sample in a study of blood T cell repertoires in COVID-19. The table came from immunoSEQ multiplex PCR; TCRdb's copy has only in-frame clones and leaves some out. The table records about 340,000 clones, around 83% of them present only once. Sequenced input: peripheral blood. The source is a man aged 25 to 45 with active or convalescent COVID-19.

The CDR3 nucleotides read TGTGCCAGCAGCCGTATTACGGACTCTCTAATAGGTGATACGCAGTATTTT. Encoded protein: CASSRITDSLIGDTQYF. This sequence joins TRBV14 and TRBJ2-3; D possibly corresponds to TRBD2 (5 bases). The germline CDR1 and CDR2 sequences are SGHDN and FVKESK. The CDR3 runs to 17 residues. Between the trimmed V and J ends, which lost 4 bases and 6 bases, there was a span of 23 bases.

There are a few counts of this clone. The V gene is TRBV7-2, the J gene TRBJ2-5, with a tentative D call TRBD1 (6 bases). The ends were cut back, 5 bases at V and 2 bases at J, with 15 bases in the middle. Germline values: CDR1 SGHTA, CDR2 FQGNSA. This CDR3 spans 15 amino acids. CDR3 DNA: TGTGCCAGCAGCCCCAGGAGGACAGAACAAGAGACCCAGTACTTC. Its translation is CASSPRRTEQETQYF.

V is TRBV7-2 and J is TRBJ1-6; 7 bases line up with TRBD1. The V gene end was trimmed by 5 bases and the J gene end by 5 bases; junction bases not matched to a gene: 3. The germline V gene encodes CDR1 SGHTA and CDR2 FQGNSA. The CDR3 is 14 residues long. The chain's CDR3 is CASSHGQDNSPLHF. The CDR3 coding sequence is TGTGCCAGCAGCCACGGACAGGATAATTCACCCCTCCACTTT.

The chain couples TRBV15 to TRBJ2-7; maybe TRBD2 (5 bases). Germline values: CDR1 LNHNV, CDR2 YYDKDF (reference sequence). V was cut by 0 bases and J by 2 bases, with 11 bases left in between. This CDR3 has 15 amino acids. The CDR3 is CATSRDEHGAYEQYF. Written as DNA, the CDR3 is TGTGCCACCAGCAGAGATGAGCACGGGGCCTACGAGCAGTACTTC.

The gene calls are TRBV12-5 and TRBJ1-1; the match to TRBD1 covers 8 bases. CDR1 is LGHNT, CDR2 FRNRAP, per germline. V dropped 0 bases and J dropped 3; count of bases not matched to a gene: 3. There are 15 residues in the CDR3. The CDR3 protein is CASGLVGTGHTEAFF. Here the CDR3 DNA reads TGTGCTAGTGGTTTGGTTGGGACAGGACACACTGAAGCTTTCTTT.

The J gene is TRBJ2-1, the V gene TRBV12-3 or TRBV12-4; TRBD2 agrees at 9 bases. The J segment lost 8 bases and the V segment lost 1 base, leaving 0 bases of the junction unmatched. CDR3 length: 13 residues. CDR3 nucleotide sequence: TGTGCCAGCAGTTTAGGCGGGAGGGATGAGCAGTTCTTC. Translating gives CASSLGGRDEQFF.

The chain combines TRBV30 with TRBJ2-1; 16 nucleotides align to TRBD2. The CDR3 contains 14 residues. Germline lookup yields CDR1 GTSNPN and CDR2 SVGIG (reference sequence). Trimming cost V 4 bases and J 10 bases; bases outside gene matches: 4. The CDR3 sequence: CAWNLGLAGGEQFF. CDR3 coding DNA: TGTGCCTGGAACCTGGGACTAGCGGGAGGGGAGCAGTTCTTC.

The V call is TRBV28, the J call TRBJ1-2, with 7 bases that match TRBD1. J was trimmed by 7 bases and V by 4 bases; bases with no gene match: 12. The CDR3 sequence is 15 residues long. From germline, CDR1 is MDHEN and CDR2 SYDVKM. DNA of the CDR3: TGTGCCAGCAGTTCGACGGGACAGCTCTTGGTTGGCTACACCTTC. Protein sequence: CASSSTGQLLVGYTF.

This chain links TRBV5-1 with TRBJ2-2, with D hard to call. This CDR3 is built from 15 residues. V was shortened by 3 bases and J by 4 bases, with 13 bases between the two germline ends. Per the germline V gene, CDR1 is SGHRS and CDR2 is YFSETQ. CDR3 DNA: TGCGCCAGCAGCTCCCTCAGGCCGCCCACCGGGGAGCTGTTTTTT. It specifies CASSSLRPPTGELFF.

This rearrangement joins TRBV12-5 to TRBJ2-3; D gene unclear. V lost 5 bases and J 0 bases, leaving 3 bases between the germline ends. Germline values: CDR1 LGHNT, CDR2 FRNRAP. The CDR3 spans 12 residues. CDR3 coding DNA: TGTGCTAGTGGTCCAAGCACAGATACGCAGTATTTT. Its protein is CASGPSTDTQYF.

This rearrangement joins TRBV9 to TRBJ1-1, with D possibly matching TRBD1 (6 bases). V lost 0 bases, J lost 5 bases, and 11 bases lay in between. The CDR3 is 14 residues long. The V gene's germline CDR1 is SGDLS and CDR2 YYNGEE. CDR3 sequence reads: CASSVVGGSTEAFF. Written as DNA, the CDR3 is TGTGCCAGCAGCGTAGTAGGGGGAAGTACTGAAGCTTTCTTT.

V and J are TRBV20-1 and TRBJ2-1, with 8 bases fitting TRBD2. V lost 7 bases and J lost 8; bases outside the gene matches: 4. CDR1 is DFQATT, CDR2 SNEGSKA, per germline (reference sequence). This CDR3 contains 11 residues. CDR3 amino acids: CSVMRGDEQFF. In nucleotides, the CDR3 is TGCAGTGTTATGCGGGGGGATGAGCAGTTCTTC.

The chain joins TRBV10-3 to TRBJ1-5; D may be TRBD1 (6 bases). Germline CDR1 ENHRY, CDR2 SYGVKD. The CDR3 contains 16 residues. V lost 0 bases to trimming and J lost 4 bases, with 13 bases between them. This CDR3 is CAISESAGVGNQPQHF. In nucleotides, the CDR3 is TGTGCCATCAGTGAGTCGGCAGGGGTGGGGAATCAGCCCCAGCATTTT.

Only one count was recorded for this clone. V usage is TRBV28 and J usage is TRBJ1-1; 7 bases align to TRBD1. V shed 10 bases, J shed 4 bases, and the junction held 6 bases outside the gene matches. From germline, CDR1 is MDHEN and CDR2 SYDVKM. The CDR3 is made up of 12 amino acids. In DNA, the CDR3 is TGTGCCACCATTCAGGGGGGCACTGAAGCTTTCTTT. This gives the protein CATIQGGTEAFF.

This chain joins TRBV7-3 and TRBJ2-5; D remains ambiguous. The V end lost 2 bases, the J end lost 4 bases, and 8 bases lay between the germline ends. The CDR3 contains 13 residues. The germline CDR1 and CDR2 sequences are SGHTA and FQGTGA. The CDR3 bases are TGTGCCAGCAGCTTAGGCTTTTCAGAGACCCAGTACTTC. Protein product: CASSLGFSETQYF. The full variable domain, with the rest looked up from reference TRBV7-3 and TRBJ2-5, is GAGVSQTPSNKVTEKGKYVELRCDPISGHTALYWYRQSLGQGPEFLIYFQGTGAADDSGLPNDRFFAVRPEGSVSTLKIQRTERGDSAVYLCASSLGFSETQYFGPGTRLLVL.

This chain uses TRBV5-1 with TRBJ2-1; unclear D gene. This CDR3 has 16 amino acids. The V and J ends lost 0 bases and 5 bases respectively, with 15 bases between them. CDR1 and CDR2 (germline): SGHRS, YFSETQ. The CDR3 spells CASSLDPGGRNNEQFF. DNA of the CDR3: TGCGCCAGCAGCTTGGACCCCGGCGGCCGTAACAATGAGCAGTTCTTC.

The genes are TRBV6-5 and TRBJ2-7; TRBD1 matches 8 bases. There are 14 residues in the CDR3. The junction had 7 bases not matched to a gene; V was cut back by 4 bases and J by 5 bases. CDR1 MNHEY and CDR2 SVGAGI come from the germline V gene. DNA for the CDR3: TGTGCCAGCAGTTTGAAGGACAGGGCCGACGAGCAGTACTTC. Translated, it gives CASSLKDRADEQYF.

The chain links TRBV12-3 or TRBV12-4 to TRBJ2-3; 7 bases match TRBD2. J lost 4 bases, V lost 11 bases, and 9 bases had no gene match. This CDR3 comprises 13 residues. CDR3 bases: TGTGCCGGGGTCGCGGGGGTCGCAGATACGCAGTATTTT. It encodes CAGVAGVADTQYF.

This rearrangement joins TRBV18 to TRBJ1-1, with 8 bases lining up with TRBD1. The germline CDR1 and CDR2 sequences are KGHSH and LQKENI. V gave up 4 bases and J gave up 3 bases; unmatched junction bases: 19. The CDR3 runs to 19 residues. The CDR3 nucleotides read TGTGCCAGCTCACTAGATCTTCCGGGACAGGCGACTGCTTACACTGAAGCTTTCTTT. Its protein product is CASSLDLPGQATAYTEAFF. Using reference TRBV18 and TRBJ1-1 for the parts outside the CDR3, the full variable domain is NAGVMQNPRHLVRRRGQEARLRCSPMKGHSHVYWYRQLPEEGLKFMVYLQKENIIDESGMPKERFSAEFPKEGPSILRIQQVVRGDSAAYFCASSLDLPGQATAYTEAFFGQGTRLTVV.

The chain has TRBV6-2 or TRBV6-3 and TRBJ2-1; D is perhaps TRBD1 (6 bases). Trimming shortened V by 5 bases and J by 2 bases, and 25 bases separated the two germline ends. Looked up from germline, CDR1 is MNHEY and CDR2 is SVGEGT. This CDR3 comprises 19 residues. CDR3 in amino acids: CASSTPTGPAGWAYNEQFF. CDR3 bases: TGTGCCAGCAGTACCCCGACAGGTCCCGCTGGATGGGCCTACAATGAGCAGTTCTTC.

The rearrangement uses TRBV7-3 and TRBJ2-1, with D perhaps matching TRBD1 (6 bases). Trimming removed 5 bases from V and 10 bases from J, with 15 bases in between. Germline lookup yields CDR1 SGHTA and CDR2 FQGTGA. The CDR3 is 13 residues long. The CDR3 protein is CASSMDSVGEQFF. The CDR3 DNA reads as TGTGCCAGCAGCATGGACAGTGTAGGGGAGCAGTTCTTC.